The clone carrying this TCR beta chain was counted once. As handled by the study authors: From reference gene primer amplification, estimates of nucleated cell counts were derived. Generated by immunoSEQ multiplex PCR, the TCRdb table keeps only in-frame clones and is missing some. The DNA gave D and trimming, while V, J and clone size come from that table. The repertoire holds more than 65,000 clones, with 87% as singletons. The data stem from a study of blood T cell repertoires in COVID-19. Overall study: The United States, Italy and Spain were the sources of the acute and convalescent COVID-19 samples. From T cells, B-cell-depleted T cells, or PBMCs came the material, which was cDNA or gDNA.

The germline V gene encodes CDR1 SNHLY and CDR2 FYNNEI. This CDR3 has 15 residues. With 5 bases removed from V and 0 bases from J, the gap between germline ends came to 11 bases. Specimen: peripheral blood. The V and J genes are TRBV2 and TRBJ1-5; D not resolved. The TCR originated in a woman aged 45-65 years with acute or convalescent COVID-19. The CDR3 loop reads CASSHTDYSNQPQHF. As DNA, the CDR3 is TGTGCCAGCAGTCATACAGATTATAGCAATCAGCCCCAGCATTTT. The full variable domain, completed using reference TRBV2 and TRBJ1-5, is EPEVTQTPSHQVTQMGQEVILRCVPISNHLYFYWYRQILGQKVEFLVSFYNNEISEKSEIFDDQFSVERPDGSNFTLKIRSTKLEDSAMYFCASSHTDYSNQPQHFGDGTRLSIL.